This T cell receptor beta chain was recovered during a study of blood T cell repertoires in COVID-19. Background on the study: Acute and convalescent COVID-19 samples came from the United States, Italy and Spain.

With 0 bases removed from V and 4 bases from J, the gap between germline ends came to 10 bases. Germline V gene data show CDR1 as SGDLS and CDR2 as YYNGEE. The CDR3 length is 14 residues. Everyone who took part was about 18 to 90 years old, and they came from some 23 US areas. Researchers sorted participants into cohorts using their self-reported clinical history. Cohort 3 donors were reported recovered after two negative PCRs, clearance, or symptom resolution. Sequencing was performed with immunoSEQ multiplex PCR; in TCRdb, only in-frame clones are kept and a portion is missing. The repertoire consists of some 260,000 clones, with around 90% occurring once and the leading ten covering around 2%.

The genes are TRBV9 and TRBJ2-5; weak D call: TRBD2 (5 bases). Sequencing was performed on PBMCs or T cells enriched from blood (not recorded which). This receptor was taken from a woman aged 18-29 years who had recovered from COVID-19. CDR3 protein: CASSVGLGGETQYF. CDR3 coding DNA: TGTGCCAGCAGCGTAGGCCTAGGAGGAGAGACCCAGTACTTC.